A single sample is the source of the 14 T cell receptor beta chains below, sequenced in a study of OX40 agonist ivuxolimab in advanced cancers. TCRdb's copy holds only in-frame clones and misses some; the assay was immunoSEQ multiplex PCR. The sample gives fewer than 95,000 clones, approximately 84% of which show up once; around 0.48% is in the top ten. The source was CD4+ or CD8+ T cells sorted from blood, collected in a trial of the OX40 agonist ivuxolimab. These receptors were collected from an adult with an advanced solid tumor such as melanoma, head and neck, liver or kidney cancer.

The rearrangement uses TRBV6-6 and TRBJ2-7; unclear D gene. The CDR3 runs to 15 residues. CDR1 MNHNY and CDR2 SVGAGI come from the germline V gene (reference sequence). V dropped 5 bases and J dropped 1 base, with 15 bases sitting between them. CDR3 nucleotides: TGTGCCAGCAGTCCGCCGTACAGCGATTCCTACGAGCAGTACTTC. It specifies CASSPPYSDSYEQYF.

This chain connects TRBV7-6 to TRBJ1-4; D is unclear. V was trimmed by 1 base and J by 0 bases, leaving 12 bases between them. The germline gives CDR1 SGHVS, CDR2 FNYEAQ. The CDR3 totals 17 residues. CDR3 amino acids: CASSLVGRKTTNEKLFF. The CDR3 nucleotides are TGTGCCAGCAGCTTAGTGGGCAGGAAAACAACTAATGAAAAACTGTTTTTT.

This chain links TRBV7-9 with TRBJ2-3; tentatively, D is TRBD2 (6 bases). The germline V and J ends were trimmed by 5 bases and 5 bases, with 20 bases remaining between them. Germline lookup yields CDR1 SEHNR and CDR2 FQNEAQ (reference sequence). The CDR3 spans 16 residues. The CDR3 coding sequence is TGTGCCAGCAGCCCGTTGGGACTTGCCCAGGGAGATACGCAGTATTTT. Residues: CASSPLGLAQGDTQYF.

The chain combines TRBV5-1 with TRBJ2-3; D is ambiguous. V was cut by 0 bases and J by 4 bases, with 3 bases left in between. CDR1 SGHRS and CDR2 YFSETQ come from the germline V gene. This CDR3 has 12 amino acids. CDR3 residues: CASSLAADTQYF. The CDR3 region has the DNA TGCGCCAGCAGCTTGGCGGCAGATACGCAGTATTTT.

CDR3 sequence reads: CASSSTGSPYNEQFF. The CDR3 DNA reads TGTGCCAGCAGCTCGACAGGGTCCCCCTACAATGAGCAGTTCTTC. This chain links TRBV2 with TRBJ2-1, with 7 positions matching TRBD1. There are 15 residues in the CDR3. The V gene's germline CDR1 is SNHLY and CDR2 FYNNEI. Losses at the gene ends were 6 bases for V and 2 bases for J; bases not matched to a gene: 7.

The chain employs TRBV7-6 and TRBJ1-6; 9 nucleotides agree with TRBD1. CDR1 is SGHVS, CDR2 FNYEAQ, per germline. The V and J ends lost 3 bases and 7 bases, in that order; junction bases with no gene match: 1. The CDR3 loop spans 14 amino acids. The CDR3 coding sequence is TGTGCCAGCAGCTTGGGGACAGGGAATTCACCCCTCCACTTT. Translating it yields CASSLGTGNSPLHF.

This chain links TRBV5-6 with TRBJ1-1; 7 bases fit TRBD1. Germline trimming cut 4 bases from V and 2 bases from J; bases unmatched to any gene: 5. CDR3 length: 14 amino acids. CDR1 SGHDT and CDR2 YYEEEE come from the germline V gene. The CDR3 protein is CASSLDRFNTEAFF. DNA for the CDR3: TGTGCCAGCAGCCTGGACAGGTTTAACACTGAAGCTTTCTTT.

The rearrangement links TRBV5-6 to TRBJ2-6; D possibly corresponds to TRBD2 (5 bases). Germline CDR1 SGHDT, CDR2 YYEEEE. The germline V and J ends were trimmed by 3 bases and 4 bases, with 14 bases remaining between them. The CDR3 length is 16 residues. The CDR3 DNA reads TGTGCCAGCAGCTCGGACTTAACGTGGGGGGCCAACGTCCTGACTTTC. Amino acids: CASSSDLTWGANVLTF. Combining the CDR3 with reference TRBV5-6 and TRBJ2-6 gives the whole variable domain DAGVTQSPTHLIKTRGQQVTLRCSPKSGHDTVSWYQQALGQGPQFIFQYYEEEERQRGNFPDRFSGHQFPNYSSELNVNALLLGDSALYLCASSSDLTWGANVLTFGAGSRLTVL.

CDR3 DNA: TGTGCCAGCAGTCCACAGGGGGCGGAGGGCTACACCTTC. It translates to CASSPQGAEGYTF. J is TRBJ1-2 and V is TRBV6-5; TRBD1 matches at 9 bases. There are 13 residues in the CDR3. Germline V gene sequence: CDR1 MNHEY, CDR2 SVGAGI. After removal of 5 bases from V and 8 bases from J, the junction contained 6 bases not matched to a gene.

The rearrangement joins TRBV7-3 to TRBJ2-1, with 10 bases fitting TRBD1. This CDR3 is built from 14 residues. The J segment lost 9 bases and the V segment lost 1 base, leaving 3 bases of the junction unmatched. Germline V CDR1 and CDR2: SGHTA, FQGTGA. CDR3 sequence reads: CASSLIGQGGEQFF. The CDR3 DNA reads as TGTGCCAGCAGCTTAATCGGACAGGGGGGTGAGCAGTTCTTC.

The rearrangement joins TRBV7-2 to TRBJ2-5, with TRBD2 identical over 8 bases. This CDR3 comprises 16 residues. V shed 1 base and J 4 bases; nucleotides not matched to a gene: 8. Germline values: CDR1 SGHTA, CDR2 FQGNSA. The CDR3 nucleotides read TGTGCCAGCAGCTTAGGAAGGGCGGGGGGAAGAGAGACCCAGTACTTC. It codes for CASSLGRAGGRETQYF.

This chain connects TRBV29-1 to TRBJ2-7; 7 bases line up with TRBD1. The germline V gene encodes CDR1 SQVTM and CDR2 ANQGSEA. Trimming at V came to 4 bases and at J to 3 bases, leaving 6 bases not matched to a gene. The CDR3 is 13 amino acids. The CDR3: CSVVTGSSYEQYF. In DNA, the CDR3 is TGCAGCGTTGTGACAGGGAGTAGCTACGAGCAGTACTTC.

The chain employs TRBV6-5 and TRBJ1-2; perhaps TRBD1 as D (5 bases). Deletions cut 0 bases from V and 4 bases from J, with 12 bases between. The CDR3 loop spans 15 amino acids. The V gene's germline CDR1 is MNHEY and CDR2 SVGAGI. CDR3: CASSYSKGQGYGYTF. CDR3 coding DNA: TGTGCCAGCAGTTACTCGAAGGGGCAGGGCTATGGCTACACCTTC.

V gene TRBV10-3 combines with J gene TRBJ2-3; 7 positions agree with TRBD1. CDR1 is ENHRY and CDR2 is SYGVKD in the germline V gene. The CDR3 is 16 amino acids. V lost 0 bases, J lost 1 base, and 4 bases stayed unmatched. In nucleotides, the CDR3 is TGTGCCATCAGTGAGTCTCGGACAGGAGGCACAGATACGCAGTATTTT. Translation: CAISESRTGGTDTQYF.